This T cell receptor beta chain was observed in a study of blood T cells in healthy people across ages. Germline assignment: CDR1 DFQATT and CDR2 SNEGSKA (reference sequence). The CDR3 loop spans 12 amino acids. V dropped 7 bases and J dropped 1 base, with 10 bases sitting between them. Remarks on this clonotype: Its antigen is unidentified.

Peripheral blood from each donor was collected in a volume of approximately 10 milliliters. A minimum of 6 micrograms of total RNA was extracted per sample. A J-beta primer mix and a sample-barcoded 5' primer were used in a second PCR of about 7 to 11 cycles. One entry per CDR3 protein, called by TCRdb with MiXCR from the 5' RACE reads. The sample has about 1,600,000 distinct CDR3 sequences, around 42% seen once. Broader study findings: A roughly linear age-dependent decrease characterized TCR beta diversity per million T cells. Leaving the PBMCs unsorted stopped any conclusive comparison of naive versus antigen-experienced cells.

Source material: blood. The chain combines TRBV20-1 with TRBJ2-5; TRBD1 or TRBD2 may be the D gene (6 bases each). The origin of this receptor is a woman aged 18-29 years in good health. This chain's CDR3 is CSGKGGQETQYF. The CDR3 DNA is TGCAGTGGAAAGGGGGGCCAAGAGACCCAGTACTTC.